The 22 T cell receptor beta chains in this list originate from one sample, sequenced in a study of T cell repertoires in cytomegalovirus infection. No antigen has been identified for these receptors. TCRdb fed the reads into MiXCR, producing one record per CDR3 protein. The repertoire holds roughly 800,000 distinct CDR3 sequences, with about 28% as singletons. The sequencing here drew on cultured CD8+ T cells from PBMCs, taken from culture after CMV antigen stimulation. These receptors all come from a human donor in good health (CMV status not recorded). Some clones in this sample may be carry-over from other donors' samples.

In its sample, this clonotype was seen a few times. This chain links TRBV27 with TRBJ1-1; D is ambiguous. The CDR3 has 13 residues. V was pared by 2 bases and J by 5 bases, with 9 bases between. The germline CDR1 and CDR2 sequences are MNHEY and SMNVEV (reference sequence). For the CDR3, the DNA is TGTGCCAGCAGTTTAGGCTTTAGGACTGAAGCTTTCTTT. Its translation is CASSLGFRTEAFF.

The chain has TRBV28 and TRBJ1-2; TRBD1 might be the D (5 bases). The CDR3 loop spans 14 amino acids. Trimming took 6 bases from V and 4 from J, leaving 15 bases between them. Germline values: CDR1 MDHEN, CDR2 SYDVKM. CDR3 amino acids: CASRGTRGFYGYTF. Written as DNA, the CDR3 is TGTGCCAGCAGGGGGACCCGGGGCTTCTATGGCTACACCTTC.

This chain uses TRBV6-5 with TRBJ2-3; TRBD1 or TRBD2 may be the D gene (5 bases each). This CDR3 is built from 16 residues. Trimming removed 0 bases from V and 0 bases from J, with 10 bases in between. Germline CDR1 is MNHEY and CDR2 is SVGAGI. CDR3 sequence: CASSYSRGLSTDTQYF. CDR3 DNA: TGTGCCAGCAGTTACTCACGGGGCTTGAGCACAGATACGCAGTATTTT.

The chain joins TRBV28 to TRBJ2-1, with D possibly matching TRBD1 (6 bases). The V gene's germline CDR1 is MDHEN and CDR2 SYDVKM. Trimming shortened V by 5 bases and J by 12 bases, and 23 bases separated the two germline ends. The CDR3 extends over 15 amino acids. Here the CDR3 DNA reads TGTGCCAGCAGTGGACTTACCGGGACACACCTCGGGCAGTTCTTC. Translated: CASSGLTGTHLGQFF.

This clonotype is classed as medium-sized. The J gene is TRBJ1-1, the V gene TRBV7-2; the match to TRBD1 covers 8 bases. V was pared by 5 bases and J by 0 bases, with 8 bases of the junction left unmatched. Germline values: CDR1 SGHTA, CDR2 FQGNSA. The CDR3 runs to 16 residues. The DNA for the CDR3 is TGTGCCAGCAGCCCTTGGACAGGGTTTGTGAACACTGAAGCTTTCTTT. Translating it yields CASSPWTGFVNTEAFF.

This clonotype showed up just a few times. The chain carries TRBV4-1 and TRBJ1-2, with D unresolved. V was pared by 1 base and J by 0 bases, with 9 bases between. The CDR3 length is 15 residues. Germline values: CDR1 MGHRA, CDR2 YSYEKL. CDR3 in DNA: TGCGCCAGCAGCCAAGCACCGATGTCTAACTATGGCTACACCTTC. It encodes CASSQAPMSNYGYTF.

This clonotype has more than one count but fewer than ten. The V gene is TRBV28, the J gene TRBJ2-3; D gene uncertain. The germline CDR1 and CDR2 sequences are MDHEN and SYDVKM. The V end was cut by 5 bases, the J end by 0 bases, with 21 bases between. This CDR3 is 18 amino acids long. CDR3 region: CASSLGVGGSTSTDTQYF. The CDR3 DNA sequence: TGTGCCAGCAGTCTCGGCGTGGGCGGATCAACTAGCACAGATACGCAGTATTTT.

This clonotype was counted many times. The chain is built from TRBV7-8 and TRBJ1-2; TRBD1 aligns across 7 bases. CDR3 size: 17 residues. Germline values: CDR1 SGHVS, CDR2 FQNEAQ. The junction had 13 bases not matched to a gene; V was cut back by 3 bases and J by 3 bases. DNA for the CDR3: TGTGCCAGCAGCTTTCGGTCGGGATTTACAGGGGACTATGGCTACACCTTC. It translates to CASSFRSGFTGDYGYTF. The entire variable domain, with the rest obtained from reference TRBV7-8 and TRBJ1-2, is as follows: GAGVSQSPRYKVAKRGQDVALRCDPISGHVSLFWYQQALGQGPEFLTYFQNEAQLDKSGLPSDRFFAERPEGSVSTLKIQRTQQEDSAVYLCASSFRSGFTGDYGYTFGSGTRLTVV.

The gene calls are TRBV7-6 and TRBJ2-7; D tentatively reads TRBD1 or TRBD2 (8 bases each). Germline CDR1 reads SGHVS; CDR2 reads FNYEAQ. Between the trimmed V and J ends, which lost 5 bases and 5 bases, there was a span of 16 bases. The CDR3 totals 14 residues. In DNA, the CDR3 is TGTGCCAGCAGCATTAGCGGGGACAGGCACGAGCAGTACTTC. It specifies CASSISGDRHEQYF.

This clonotype was observed a few times. This chain joins TRBV11-1 and TRBJ2-3; D gene uncertain. The germline V gene has CDR1 SGHAT and CDR2 FQDESV (reference sequence). The CDR3 extends over 15 amino acids. Trimming shortened V by 4 bases and J by 4 bases, and 15 bases separated the two germline ends. CDR3 in DNA: TGTGCCAGCAGCTCGTCCTGGGCCCCCTCAGATACGCAGTATTTT. As protein: CASSSSWAPSDTQYF. The variable domain in full, completed from reference TRBV11-1 and TRBJ2-3, reads EAEVAQSPRYKITEKSQAVAFWCDPISGHATLYWYRQILGQGPELLVQFQDESVVDDSQLPKDRFSAERLKGVDSTLKIQPAELGDSAMYLCASSSSWAPSDTQYFGPGTRLTVL.

The sample holds a few counts of this clonotype. The chain employs TRBV27 and TRBJ1-2, with a possible D match to TRBD1 (6 bases). The CDR3 loop spans 13 amino acids. V was shortened by 8 bases and J by 8 bases, with 18 bases between the two germline ends. Looked up from germline, CDR1 is MNHEY and CDR2 is SMNVEV (reference sequence). The CDR3 sequence is CASQGGYGRGYTF. The CDR3, as DNA: TGTGCCAGCCAAGGGGGTTATGGACGGGGCTACACCTTC.

The chain combines TRBV19 with TRBJ2-7; 8 nucleotides line up with TRBD2. Losses at the gene ends were 1 base for V and 6 bases for J; bases not matched to a gene: 8. CDR3 length equals 15 residues. Looked up from germline, CDR1 is LNHDA and CDR2 is SQIVND (reference sequence). The CDR3: CASSIVGGTRSEQYF. CDR3 sequence (DNA): TGTGCCAGTAGTATAGTCGGAGGGACTAGATCCGAGCAGTACTTC. Using reference TRBV19 and TRBJ2-7 for the parts outside the CDR3, the full variable domain is DGGITQSPKYLFRKEGQNVTLSCEQNLNHDAMYWYRQDPGQGLRLIYYSQIVNDFQKGDIAEGYSVSREKKESFPLTVTSAQKNPTAFYLCASSIVGGTRSEQYFGPGTRLTVT.

The V gene is TRBV6-5, the J gene TRBJ2-1, with D unresolved. The CDR3 is made up of 15 amino acids. V lost 0 bases to trimming and J lost 5 bases, with 11 bases between them. The V gene's germline CDR1 is MNHEY and CDR2 SVGAGI. CDR3 sequence: CASSYSLEPHNEQFF. The CDR3, as DNA: TGTGCCAGCAGTTACTCTCTCGAGCCTCACAATGAGCAGTTCTTC.

This clonotype has a handful of counts. The chain carries TRBV6-2 or TRBV6-3 and TRBJ1-2; D possibly corresponds to TRBD1 (5 bases). The CDR3 is 12 residues long. The germline gives CDR1 MNHEY, CDR2 SVGEGT. With 7 bases removed from V and 4 bases from J, the gap between germline ends came to 10 bases. The CDR3 loop is CASTQGTYGYTF. CDR3 sequence (DNA): TGTGCCAGCACCCAAGGGACCTATGGCTACACCTTC.

The chain carries TRBV27 and TRBJ2-1; 10 bases line up with TRBD2. The length of the CDR3 is 16 residues. The germline gives CDR1 MNHEY, CDR2 SMNVEV (reference sequence). The junction had 7 bases not matched to a gene; V was cut back by 5 bases and J by 3 bases. DNA for the CDR3: TGTGCCAGCAGTAAACGGACTAGCGGAAACTACAATGAGCAGTTCTTC. This encodes CASSKRTSGNYNEQFF.

This clonotype showed up just a few times. The V gene is TRBV5-1, the J gene TRBJ2-1, with 7 nucleotides matching TRBD1. The CDR3 totals 15 residues. Germline values: CDR1 SGHRS, CDR2 YFSETQ. The trim removed 1 base at V and 8 bases at J, leaving 9 bases unmatched. The CDR3 sequence is CASSLIDRVRDEQFF. CDR3 DNA: TGCGCCAGCAGCTTGATAGACAGGGTTAGGGATGAGCAGTTCTTC.

There are a few counts of this clonotype. The CDR3: CASSLTIDRVFQPQHF. CDR3 in DNA: TGTGCCAGCAGCCTGACCATCGACAGGGTTTTTCAGCCCCAGCATTTT. The chain couples TRBV5-5 to TRBJ1-5; TRBD1 aligns across 7 bases. The V gene end was trimmed by 4 bases and the J gene end by 6 bases; junction bases not matched to a gene: 13. Germline V gene data show CDR1 as SGHKS and CDR2 as YYEKEE (reference sequence). This CDR3 has 16 amino acids. The full variable domain, in which reference TRBV5-5 and TRBJ1-5 provide the parts outside the CDR3, is DAGVTQSPTHLIKTRGQQVTLRCSPISGHKSVSWYQQVLGQGPQFIFQYYEKEERGRGNFPDRFSARQFPNYSSELNVNALLLGDSALYLCASSLTIDRVFQPQHFGDGTRLSIL.

The chain recombines TRBV20-1 with TRBJ2-7; D remains unclear. V dropped 0 bases and J dropped 3 bases, with 3 bases sitting between them. The CDR3 runs to 11 residues. The V gene's germline CDR1 is DFQATT and CDR2 SNEGSKA (reference sequence). The CDR3 DNA is TGCAGTGCTAGAGACGACTACGAGCAGTACTTC. Amino acid sequence: CSARDDYEQYF.

The chain employs TRBV2 and TRBJ1-6; a weak D match, TRBD1 (5 bases). Germline-derived CDR1 and CDR2 are SNHLY and FYNNEI. The CDR3 runs 19 residues. V was cut by 4 bases and J by 9 bases, with 28 bases left in between. CDR3 sequence: CASSVRRAGRLQAGSPLHF. CDR3 DNA sequence: TGTGCCAGCAGTGTGAGGCGGGCAGGGAGATTACAGGCGGGTTCACCCCTCCACTTT.

A few counts support this clonotype. The rearrangement links TRBV6-1 to TRBJ1-5, with 7 bases fitting TRBD1. Germline V gene data show CDR1 as MNHNS and CDR2 as SASEGT. The V segment lost 6 bases and the J segment 2 bases; nucleotides outside the gene matches: 4. CDR3 length: 14 amino acids. DNA of the CDR3: TGTGCCAGCAGAATCGGACAGGGCAATCAGCCCCAGCATTTT. This sequence encodes CASRIGQGNQPQHF.

This clonotype was picked up a small number of times. V and J are TRBV6-6 and TRBJ2-7, with 7 bases that match TRBD2. Germline V gene lookup returns CDR1 MNHNY and CDR2 SVGAGI (reference sequence). V was pared by 4 bases and J by 7 bases, with 7 bases of the junction left unmatched. This CDR3 spans 13 amino acids. CDR3 protein: CASSWGRDREQYV. CDR3 nucleotides: TGTGCCAGCAGTTGGGGGAGGGATCGTGAGCAGTACGTC.

V gene TRBV5-1 combines with J gene TRBJ1-1; a possible D gene is TRBD1 (5 bases). Germline loops: CDR1 SGHRS, CDR2 YFSETQ. CDR3 length equals 16 residues. Trimming stripped 2 bases from V and 0 bases from J, with 14 bases between. In DNA form, the CDR3 reads TGCGCCAGCAGCTTTCGACAGAGTACCATGAACACTGAAGCTTTCTTT. Its protein is CASSFRQSTMNTEAFF. Full variable domain (rest looked up from reference TRBV5-1 and TRBJ1-1): KAGVTQTPRYLIKTRGQQVTLSCSPISGHRSVSWYQQTPGQGLQFLFEYFSETQRNKGNFPGRFSGRQFSNSRSEMNVSTLELGDSALYLCASSFRQSTMNTEAFFGQGTRLTVV.